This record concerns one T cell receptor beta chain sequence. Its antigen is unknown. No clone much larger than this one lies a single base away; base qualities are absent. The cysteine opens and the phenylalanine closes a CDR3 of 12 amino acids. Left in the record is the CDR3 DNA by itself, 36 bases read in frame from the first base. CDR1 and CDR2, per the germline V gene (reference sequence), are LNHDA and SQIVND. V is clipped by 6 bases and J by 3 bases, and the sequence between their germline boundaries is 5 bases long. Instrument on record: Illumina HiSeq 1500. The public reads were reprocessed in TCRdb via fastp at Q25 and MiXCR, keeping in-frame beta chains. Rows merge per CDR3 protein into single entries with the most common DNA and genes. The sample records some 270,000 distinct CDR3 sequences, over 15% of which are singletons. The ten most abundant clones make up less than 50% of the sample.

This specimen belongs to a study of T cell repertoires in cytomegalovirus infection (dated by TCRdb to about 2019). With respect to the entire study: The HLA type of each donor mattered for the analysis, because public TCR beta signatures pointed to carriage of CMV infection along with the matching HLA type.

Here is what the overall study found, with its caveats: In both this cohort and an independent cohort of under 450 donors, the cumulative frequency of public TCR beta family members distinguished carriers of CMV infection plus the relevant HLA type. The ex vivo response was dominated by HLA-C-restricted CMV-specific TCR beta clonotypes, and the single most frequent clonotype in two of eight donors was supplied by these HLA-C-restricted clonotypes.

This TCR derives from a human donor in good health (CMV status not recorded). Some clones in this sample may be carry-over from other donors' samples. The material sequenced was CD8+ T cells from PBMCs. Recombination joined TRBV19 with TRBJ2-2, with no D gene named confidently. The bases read TGTGCCAGTAGACTGTACACCGGGGAGCTGTTTTTT. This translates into CASRLYTGELFF.